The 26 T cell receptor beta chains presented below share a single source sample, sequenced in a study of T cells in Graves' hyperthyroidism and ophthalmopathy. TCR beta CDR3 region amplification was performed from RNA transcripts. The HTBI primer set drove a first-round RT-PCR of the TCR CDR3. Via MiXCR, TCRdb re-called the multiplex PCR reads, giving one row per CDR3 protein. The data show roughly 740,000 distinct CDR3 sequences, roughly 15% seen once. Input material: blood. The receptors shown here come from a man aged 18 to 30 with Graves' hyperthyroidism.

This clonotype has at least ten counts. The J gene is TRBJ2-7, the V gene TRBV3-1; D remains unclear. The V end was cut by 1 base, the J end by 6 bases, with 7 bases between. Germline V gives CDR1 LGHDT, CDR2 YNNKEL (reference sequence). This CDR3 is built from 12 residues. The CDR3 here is CASSQVDGEQYF. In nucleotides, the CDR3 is TGTGCCAGCAGCCAAGTGGACGGCGAGCAGTACTTC.

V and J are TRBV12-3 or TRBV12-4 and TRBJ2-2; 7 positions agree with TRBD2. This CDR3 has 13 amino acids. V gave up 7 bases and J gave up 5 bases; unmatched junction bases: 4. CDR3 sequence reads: CASTELATGELFF. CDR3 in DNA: TGTGCCAGCACCGAACTAGCGACCGGGGAGCTGTTTTTT.

CDR3 amino acids: CASSEVEIGLFF. The CDR3 DNA sequence: TGTGCCAGCAGTGAGGTCGAAATCGGACTGTTTTTT. The rearrangement uses TRBV6-1 and TRBJ1-4, with D uncertain. The V end lost 3 bases, the J end lost 13 bases, and 12 bases lay between the germline ends. The germline V gene encodes CDR1 MNHNS and CDR2 SASEGT. This CDR3 has 12 residues.

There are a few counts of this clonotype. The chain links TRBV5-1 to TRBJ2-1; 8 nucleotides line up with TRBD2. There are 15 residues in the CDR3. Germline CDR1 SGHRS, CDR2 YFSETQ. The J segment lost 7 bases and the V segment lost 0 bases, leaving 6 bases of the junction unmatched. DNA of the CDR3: TGCGCCAGCAGCTTGGTACCGGGAGGGAGGAATGAGCAGTTCTTC. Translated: CASSLVPGGRNEQFF.

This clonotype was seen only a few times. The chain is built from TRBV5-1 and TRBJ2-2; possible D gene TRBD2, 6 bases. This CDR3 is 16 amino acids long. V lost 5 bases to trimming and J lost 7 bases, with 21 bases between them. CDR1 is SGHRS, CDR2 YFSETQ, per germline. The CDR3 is CASSNDPSGAVGELFF. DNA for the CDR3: TGCGCCAGCAGTAACGACCCTTCGGGAGCGGTCGGGGAGCTGTTTTTT.

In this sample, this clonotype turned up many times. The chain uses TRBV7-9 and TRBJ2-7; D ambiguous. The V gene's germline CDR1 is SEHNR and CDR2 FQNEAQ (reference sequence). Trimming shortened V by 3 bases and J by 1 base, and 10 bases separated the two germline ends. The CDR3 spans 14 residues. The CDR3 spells CASSFPAQSYEQYF. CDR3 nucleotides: TGTGCCAGCAGCTTTCCAGCCCAGTCCTACGAGCAGTACTTC.

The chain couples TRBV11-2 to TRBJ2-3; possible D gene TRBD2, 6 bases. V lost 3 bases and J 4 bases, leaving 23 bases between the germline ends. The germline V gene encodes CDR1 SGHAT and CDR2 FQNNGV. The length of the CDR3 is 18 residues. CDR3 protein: CASSLRESGGLGSDTQYF. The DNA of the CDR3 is TGTGCCAGCAGCTTGAGGGAATCCGGGGGATTGGGGTCAGATACGCAGTATTTT. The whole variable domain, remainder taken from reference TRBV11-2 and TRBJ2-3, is EAGVAQSPRYKIIEKRQSVAFWCNPISGHATLYWYQQILGQGPKLLIQFQNNGVVDDSQLPKDRFSAERLKGVDSTLKIQPAKLEDSAVYLCASSLRESGGLGSDTQYFGPGTRLTVL.

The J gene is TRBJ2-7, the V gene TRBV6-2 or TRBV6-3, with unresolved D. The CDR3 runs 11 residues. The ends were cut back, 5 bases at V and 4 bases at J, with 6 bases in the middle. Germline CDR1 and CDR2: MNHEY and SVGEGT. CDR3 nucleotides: TGTGCCAGCAGTCAACATTACGAGCAGTACTTC. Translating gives CASSQHYEQYF.

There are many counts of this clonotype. CDR3 in amino acids: CASSPGGRNTEAFF. Here the CDR3 DNA reads TGTGCCAGCAGCCCGGGGGGGAGGAACACTGAAGCTTTCTTT. This sequence joins TRBV28 and TRBJ1-1; TRBD1 is a possible D gene (5 bases). CDR1 and CDR2 from the germline V gene are MDHEN and SYDVKM. Trimming took 6 bases from V and 1 from J, leaving 12 bases between them. The CDR3 is 14 amino acids.

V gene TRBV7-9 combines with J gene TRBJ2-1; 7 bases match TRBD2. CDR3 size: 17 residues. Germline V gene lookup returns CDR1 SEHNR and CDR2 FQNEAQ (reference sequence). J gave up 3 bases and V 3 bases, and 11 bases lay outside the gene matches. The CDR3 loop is CASSLPSAGRDYNEQFF. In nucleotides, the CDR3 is TGTGCCAGCAGCTTGCCCTCAGCGGGAAGGGACTACAATGAGCAGTTCTTC.

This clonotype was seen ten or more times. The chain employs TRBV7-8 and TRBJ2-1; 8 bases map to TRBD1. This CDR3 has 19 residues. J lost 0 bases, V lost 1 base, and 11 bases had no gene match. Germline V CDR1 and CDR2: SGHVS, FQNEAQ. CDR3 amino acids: CASSLDRGARRLSYNEQFF. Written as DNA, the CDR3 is TGTGCCAGCAGCTTAGACAGGGGGGCTCGGCGCCTCTCCTACAATGAGCAGTTCTTC.

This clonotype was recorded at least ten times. This chain's CDR3 is CASSFAGLNTEAFF. For the CDR3, the DNA is TGTGCCAGCAGTTTCGCAGGGCTGAACACTGAAGCTTTCTTT. The chain couples TRBV28 to TRBJ1-1, with D perhaps matching TRBD1 (5 bases). The CDR3 extends over 14 amino acids. Germline V gene sequence: CDR1 MDHEN, CDR2 SYDVKM. V was clipped by 3 bases and J by 0 bases, with 8 bases between them.

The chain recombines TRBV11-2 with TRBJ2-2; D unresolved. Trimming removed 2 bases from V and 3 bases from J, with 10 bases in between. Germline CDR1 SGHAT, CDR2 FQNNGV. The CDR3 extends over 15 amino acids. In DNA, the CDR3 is TGTGCCAGCAGCTTACGCGCGCCGGACACCGGGGAGCTGTTTTTT. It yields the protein CASSLRAPDTGELFF.

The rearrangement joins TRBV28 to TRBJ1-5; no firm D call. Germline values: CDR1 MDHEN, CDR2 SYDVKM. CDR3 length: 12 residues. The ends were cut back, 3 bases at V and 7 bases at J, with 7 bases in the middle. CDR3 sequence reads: CASSFRKQPQHF. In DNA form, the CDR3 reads TGTGCCAGCAGTTTTAGGAAGCAGCCCCAGCATTTT.

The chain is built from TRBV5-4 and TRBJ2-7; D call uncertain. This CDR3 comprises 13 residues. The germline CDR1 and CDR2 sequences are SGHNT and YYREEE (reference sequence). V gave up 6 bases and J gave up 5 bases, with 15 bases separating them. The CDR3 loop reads CASTVFPKDEQYF. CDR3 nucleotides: TGTGCCAGCACGGTTTTTCCGAAGGACGAGCAGTACTTC.

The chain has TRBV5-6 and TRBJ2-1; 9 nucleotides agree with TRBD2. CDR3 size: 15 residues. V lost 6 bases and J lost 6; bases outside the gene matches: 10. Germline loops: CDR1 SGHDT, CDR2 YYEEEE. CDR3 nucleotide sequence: TGTGCCAGCACTGGGGGGCGGGAGGGTCGCAATGAGCAGTTCTTC. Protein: CASTGGREGRNEQFF.

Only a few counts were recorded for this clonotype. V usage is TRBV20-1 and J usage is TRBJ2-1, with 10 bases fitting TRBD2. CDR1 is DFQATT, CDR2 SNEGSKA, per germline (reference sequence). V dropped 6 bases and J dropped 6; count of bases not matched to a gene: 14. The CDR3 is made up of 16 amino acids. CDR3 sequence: CSAHRAASGSGNEQFF. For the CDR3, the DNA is TGCAGTGCGCATCGGGCGGCTAGCGGGAGTGGCAATGAGCAGTTCTTC.

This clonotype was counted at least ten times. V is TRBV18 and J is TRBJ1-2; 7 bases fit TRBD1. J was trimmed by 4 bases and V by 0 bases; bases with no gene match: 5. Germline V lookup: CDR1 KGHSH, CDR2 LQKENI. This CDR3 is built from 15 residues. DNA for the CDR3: TGTGCCAGCTCACCACCCCGACAGGGACCCTATGGCTACACCTTC. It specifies CASSPPRQGPYGYTF.

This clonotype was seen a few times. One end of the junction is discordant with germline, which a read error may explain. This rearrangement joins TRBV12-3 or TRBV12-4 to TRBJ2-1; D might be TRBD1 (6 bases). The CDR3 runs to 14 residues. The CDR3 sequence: CASSFDRRNNEQFF. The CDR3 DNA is TGCGCCAGCAGTTTCGACAGGCGGAACAATGAGCAGTTCTTC.

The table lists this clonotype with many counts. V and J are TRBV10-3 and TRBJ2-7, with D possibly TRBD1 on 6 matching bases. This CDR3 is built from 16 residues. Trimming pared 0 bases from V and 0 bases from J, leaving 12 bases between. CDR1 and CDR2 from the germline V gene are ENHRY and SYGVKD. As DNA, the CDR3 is TGTGCCATCAGTGAGTCCGGGACACGCGTCTCCTACGAGCAGTACTTC. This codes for CAISESGTRVSYEQYF.

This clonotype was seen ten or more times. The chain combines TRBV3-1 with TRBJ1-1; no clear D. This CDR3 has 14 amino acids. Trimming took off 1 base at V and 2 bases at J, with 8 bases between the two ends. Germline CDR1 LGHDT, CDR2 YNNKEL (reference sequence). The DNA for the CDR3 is TGTGCCAGCAGCCAAGGACCAGCTAACACTGAAGCTTTCTTT. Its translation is CASSQGPANTEAFF. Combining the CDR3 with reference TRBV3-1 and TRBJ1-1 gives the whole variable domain DTAVSQTPKYLVTQMGNDKSIKCEQNLGHDTMYWYKQDSKKFLKIMFSYNNKELIINETVPNRFSPKSPDKAHLNLHINSLELGDSAVYFCASSQGPANTEAFFGQGTRLTVV.

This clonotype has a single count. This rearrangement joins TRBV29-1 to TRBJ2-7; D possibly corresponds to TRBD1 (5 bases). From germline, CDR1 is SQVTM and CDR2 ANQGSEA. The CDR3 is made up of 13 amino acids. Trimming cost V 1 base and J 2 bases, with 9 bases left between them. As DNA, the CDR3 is TGCAGCGTTGAAGGCAGGGTTCCCTACGAGCAGTACTTC. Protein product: CSVEGRVPYEQYF.

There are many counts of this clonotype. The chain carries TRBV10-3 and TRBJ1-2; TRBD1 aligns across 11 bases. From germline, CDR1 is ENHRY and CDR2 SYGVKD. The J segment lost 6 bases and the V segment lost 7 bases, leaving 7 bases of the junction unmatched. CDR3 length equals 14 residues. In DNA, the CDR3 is TGTGCCATCACCGGGGACAGGGGGAGAGATGGCTACACCTTC. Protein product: CAITGDRGRDGYTF.

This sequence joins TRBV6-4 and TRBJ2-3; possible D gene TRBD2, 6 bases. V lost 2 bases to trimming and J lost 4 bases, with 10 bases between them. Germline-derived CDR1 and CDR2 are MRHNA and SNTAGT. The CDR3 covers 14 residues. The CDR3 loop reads CASSDGSGADTQYF. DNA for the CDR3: TGTGCCAGCAGTGACGGGTCGGGGGCAGATACGCAGTATTTT.

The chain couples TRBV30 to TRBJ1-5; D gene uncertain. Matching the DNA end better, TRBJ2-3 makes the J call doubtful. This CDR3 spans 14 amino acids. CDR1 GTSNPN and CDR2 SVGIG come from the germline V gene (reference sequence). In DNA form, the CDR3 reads TGTGCCTGGAGTGTAGAACGCAGCAATCAGCCCCAGTATTTT. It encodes CAWSVERSNQPQYF.

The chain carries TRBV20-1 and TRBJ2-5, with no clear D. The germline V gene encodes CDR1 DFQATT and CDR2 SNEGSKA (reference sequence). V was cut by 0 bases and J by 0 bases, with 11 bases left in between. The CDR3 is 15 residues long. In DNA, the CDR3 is TGCAGTGCTAGAGAAGGTGGGGTATACCAAGAGACCCAGTACTTC. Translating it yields CSAREGGVYQETQYF.